The 2 T cell receptor beta chains given below trace back to one sample, sequenced in a study of PD-L1 blockade in urothelial cancer. Only in-frame clones appear in the TCRdb table, and some are missing; sequencing was by immunoSEQ multiplex PCR. The sample shows about 100,000 clones, about 90% of them seen only once. The sample consisted of PBMCs, taken around atezolizumab (anti-PD-L1) treatment. All receptors come from a woman over 75 with urothelial cancer.

The gene calls are TRBV2 and TRBJ2-3; the match to TRBD2 covers 10 bases. CDR1 and CDR2 from the germline V gene are SNHLY and FYNNEI. The CDR3 extends over 16 amino acids. After removal of 8 bases from V and 5 bases from J, the junction contained 13 bases not matched to a gene. The CDR3 protein is CASRWGLAPEGDTQYF. CDR3 DNA sequence: TGTGCCAGCCGCTGGGGACTAGCGCCAGAGGGAGATACGCAGTATTTT.

CDR3 amino acids: CASAVGGINTGELFF. CDR3 DNA sequence: TGTGCCAGCGCTGTTGGGGGGATAAACACCGGGGAGCTGTTTTTT. The rearrangement links TRBV5-4 to TRBJ2-2, with D perhaps matching TRBD2 (6 bases). In germline, CDR1 is SGHNT, CDR2 YYREEE (reference sequence). The CDR3 totals 15 residues. With 7 bases removed from V and 2 bases from J, the gap between germline ends came to 15 bases. The full variable domain, with the rest looked up from reference TRBV5-4 and TRBJ2-2, is ETGVTQSPTHLIKTRGQQVTLRCSSQSGHNTVSWYQQALGQGPQFIFQYYREEENGRGNFPPRFSGLQFPNYSSELNVNALELDDSALYLCASAVGGINTGELFFGEGSRLTVL.